Shown below are 27 T cell receptor beta chains from a single sample sequenced in a study of cytomegalovirus exposure and HLA in healthy donors. Repertoires were generated with immunoSEQ multiplex PCR, while TCRdb's copy carries only in-frame clones and drops some. The repertoire holds more than 55,000 clones, with 94% as singletons. What was sequenced was PBMCs. The origin of the receptors is a woman aged 18-30 years in good health and CMV-seronegative.

This sequence joins TRBV28 and TRBJ2-7; perhaps TRBD1 as D (6 bases). Between the trimmed V and J ends, which lost 6 bases and 2 bases, there was a span of 14 bases. Germline loops: CDR1 MDHEN, CDR2 SYDVKM. The CDR3 totals 14 residues. CDR3 amino acids: CASRFQGPAYEQYF. Here the CDR3 DNA reads TGTGCCAGCAGATTCCAGGGGCCGGCCTACGAGCAGTACTTC.

This clone was observed a few times. The J gene is TRBJ2-3, the V gene TRBV30; 11 bases are a match to TRBD2. Per germline, CDR1 GTSNPN and CDR2 SVGIG (reference sequence). The CDR3 runs to 14 residues. The junction had 2 bases not matched to a gene; V was cut back by 5 bases and J by 1 base. Written as DNA, the CDR3 is TGTGCCTGGGGGGGACTAGCGGGCACAGATACGCAGTATTTT. Encoded protein: CAWGGLAGTDTQYF.

The chain is built from TRBV5-4 and TRBJ1-2, with D tentatively TRBD1 (5 bases). The germline CDR1 and CDR2 sequences are SGHNT and YYREEE (reference sequence). Trimming pared 7 bases from V and 3 bases from J, leaving 19 bases between. The CDR3 runs to 15 residues. In DNA form, the CDR3 reads TGTGCCAGCTCGCAGGGAGAATGGGGGGACTATGGCTACACCTTC. It codes for CASSQGEWGDYGYTF.

The chain uses TRBV30 and TRBJ1-5; D uncertain. CDR3 length equals 12 residues. From germline, CDR1 is GTSNPN and CDR2 SVGIG (reference sequence). V shed 2 bases and J shed 4 bases, with 6 bases lying between them. The CDR3 spells CAWSLRNQPQHF. The CDR3 nucleotides read TGTGCCTGGAGTTTGAGGAATCAGCCCCAGCATTTT.

V usage is TRBV27 and J usage is TRBJ2-7; 8 bases are a match to TRBD2. V dropped 8 bases and J dropped 3; count of bases not matched to a gene: 3. The CDR3 consists of 12 residues. Looked up from germline, CDR1 is MNHEY and CDR2 is SMNVEV (reference sequence). As DNA, the CDR3 is TGTGCCAGCTGGCGGGGGGTCTACGAGCAGTACTTC. Protein sequence: CASWRGVYEQYF.

For the CDR3, the DNA is TGTGCCAGTAGTGTCGGTGATAGCGGGAGCTACGAGCAGTACTTC. Translation: CASSVGDSGSYEQYF. The chain has TRBV19 and TRBJ2-7, with TRBD2 identical over 9 bases. This CDR3 has 15 amino acids. Trimming at V came to 5 bases and at J to 3 bases, leaving 8 bases not matched to a gene. The germline CDR1 and CDR2 sequences are LNHDA and SQIVND (reference sequence).

The rearrangement joins TRBV5-1 to TRBJ2-3; no reliable D call. Germline loops: CDR1 SGHRS, CDR2 YFSETQ. The CDR3 has 11 residues. The V and J ends lost 3 bases and 4 bases respectively, with 3 bases between them. CDR3: CASSYSDTQYF. The CDR3, as DNA: TGCGCCAGCAGCTACTCAGATACGCAGTATTTT.

This rearrangement joins TRBV2 to TRBJ2-3; TRBD2 might be the D (6 bases). The germline CDR1 and CDR2 sequences are SNHLY and FYNNEI. Trimming pared 7 bases from V and 0 bases from J, leaving 20 bases between. The CDR3 loop spans 17 amino acids. CDR3 nucleotides: TGTGCCAGCAAGGCGTCTAGACCTAGCGCTAGCACAGATACGCAGTATTTT. Amino acid sequence: CASKASRPSASTDTQYF.

The chain has TRBV6-1 and TRBJ2-2; 7 bases map to TRBD2. Looked up from germline, CDR1 is MNHNS and CDR2 is SASEGT. This CDR3 is 14 amino acids long. J lost 3 bases, V lost 6 bases, and 4 bases had no gene match. CDR3 in DNA: TGTGCCAGCAGCCGGGACTACCACACCGGGGAGCTGTTTTTT. As protein: CASSRDYHTGELFF.

The chain combines TRBV6-6 with TRBJ1-6, with D hard to call. Germline V gene lookup returns CDR1 MNHNY and CDR2 SVGAGI (reference sequence). The V end lost 6 bases, the J end lost 7 bases, and 13 bases lay between the germline ends. The CDR3 extends over 14 amino acids. CDR3 coding DNA: TGTGCCAGCAGCCCCACCCCGGGGAATTCACCCCTCCACTTT. It specifies CASSPTPGNSPLHF.

J is TRBJ2-1 and V is TRBV7-3, with D maybe TRBD1 (5 bases). Trimming removed 1 base at V and 6 bases at J, with 16 bases between. This CDR3 has 16 residues. Germline assignment: CDR1 SGHTA and CDR2 FQGTGA. CDR3 loop: CASSLMELGLGNEQFF. CDR3 nucleotides: TGTGCCAGCAGCTTAATGGAATTGGGGCTAGGCAATGAGCAGTTCTTC.

The chain uses TRBV7-3 and TRBJ2-5; possible D gene TRBD1, 6 bases. This CDR3 region has 14 residues. Trimming stripped 0 bases from V and 2 bases from J, with 7 bases between. CDR1 SGHTA and CDR2 FQGTGA come from the germline V gene. CDR3 nucleotide sequence: TGTGCCAGCAGCTTAACGCAGGGGCAAGAGACCCAGTACTTC. It specifies CASSLTQGQETQYF. The full variable domain, in which reference TRBV7-3 and TRBJ2-5 provide the parts outside the CDR3, is GAGVSQTPSNKVTEKGKYVELRCDPISGHTALYWYRQSLGQGPEFLIYFQGTGAADDSGLPNDRFFAVRPEGSVSTLKIQRTERGDSAVYLCASSLTQGQETQYFGPGTRLLVL.

This chain joins TRBV7-9 and TRBJ2-5, with a weak D call TRBD1 (8 bases). V was shortened by 4 bases and J by 5 bases, with 20 bases between the two germline ends. The germline V gene encodes CDR1 SEHNR and CDR2 FQNEAQ (reference sequence). This CDR3 is 16 amino acids long. The CDR3 nucleotides are TGTGCCAGCAGCTCCCTCGGACAGGGAGGGGTGGAGACCCAGTACTTC. This codes for CASSSLGQGGVETQYF.

With respect to this clone: The germline gene is not matched at one end of the junction; a read error may be the cause. The gene calls are TRBV7-3 and TRBJ2-1; D might be TRBD2 (5 bases). This CDR3 is built from 17 residues. From germline, CDR1 is SGHTA and CDR2 FQGTGA. The CDR3 loop reads CASSLTLDWSSYNEQFF. The CDR3 DNA follows: TGTGCCAGCAGCCTAACCCTGGACTGGAGCTCCTACAATGAGCAGTTCTTC.

The chain is built from TRBV6-6 and TRBJ2-3; D remains unclear. CDR1 MNHNY and CDR2 SVGAGI come from the germline V gene (reference sequence). Trimming stripped 7 bases from V and 1 base from J, with 15 bases between. The CDR3 consists of 15 residues. The CDR3 DNA is TGTGCCAGCACTTTTCAAGCGATTCGCACAGATACGCAGTATTTT. This translates into CASTFQAIRTDTQYF.

The chain couples TRBV29-1 to TRBJ1-1, with 7 nucleotides matching TRBD1. Trimming at V came to 3 bases and at J to 3 bases, leaving 4 bases not matched to a gene. This CDR3 contains 13 residues. Germline V gene data show CDR1 as SQVTM and CDR2 as ANQGSEA. The chain's CDR3 is CSVERQGDTEAFF. The CDR3 DNA follows: TGCAGCGTTGAGAGACAGGGTGACACTGAAGCTTTCTTT. Variable domain in full (rest from reference TRBV29-1 and TRBJ1-1): SAVISQKPSRDICQRGTSLTIQCQVDSQVTMMFWYRQQPGQSLTLIATANQGSEATYESGFVIDKFPISRPNLTFSTLTVSNMSPEDSSIYLCSVERQGDTEAFFGQGTRLTVV.

Details on this clone: Different DNA sequences within this sample yield the same CDR3. The rearrangement joins TRBV6-1 to TRBJ2-7; 7 nucleotides match TRBD1. Germline loops: CDR1 MNHNS, CDR2 SASEGT. V shed 2 bases and J 0 bases; nucleotides not matched to a gene: 4. This CDR3 spans 15 amino acids. CDR3 DNA: TGTGCCAGCAGTGAACTGGCAGGGGGCTCCTACGAGCAGTACTTC. Protein sequence: CASSELAGGSYEQYF.

The chain uses TRBV14 and TRBJ1-2; the match to TRBD1 covers 9 bases. Germline-derived CDR1 and CDR2 are SGHDN and FVKESK. CDR3 size: 15 residues. V lost 4 bases, J lost 5 bases, and 8 bases stayed unmatched. CDR3 amino acids: CASSRAGTGPYGYTF. The CDR3, as DNA: TGTGCCAGCAGCCGTGCCGGGACAGGGCCGTATGGCTACACCTTC.

V gene TRBV19 combines with J gene TRBJ2-7; TRBD2 might be the D (6 bases). CDR1 is LNHDA and CDR2 is SQIVND in the germline V gene (reference sequence). The V end was cut by 4 bases, the J end by 6 bases, with 13 bases between. This CDR3 spans 13 amino acids. CDR3 loop: CASSTLEGPEQYF. The CDR3 DNA follows: TGTGCCAGTAGTACCCTGGAGGGACCCGAGCAGTACTTC.

This clone has only a few counts. V gene TRBV6-4 combines with J gene TRBJ2-3; 14 bases map to TRBD2. The length of the CDR3 is 15 residues. Germline assignment: CDR1 MRHNA and CDR2 SNTAGT. Trimming at V came to 3 bases and at J to 4 bases, leaving 0 bases not matched to a gene. CDR3 nucleotides: TGTGCCAGCAGTGAGACTAGCGGGGGGGCAGATACGCAGTATTTT. This translates into CASSETSGGADTQYF.

The gene calls are TRBV28 and TRBJ1-2; D remains unclear. Trimming took off 8 bases at V and 6 bases at J, with 19 bases between the two ends. The germline CDR1 and CDR2 sequences are MDHEN and SYDVKM. The CDR3 length is 14 residues. CDR3 in DNA: TGTGCCAGCCTACGCCCCGACCGGCGGGATGGCTACACCTTC. Translation gives CASLRPDRRDGYTF.

This rearrangement joins TRBV10-3 to TRBJ2-1; D is perhaps TRBD2 (5 bases). Germline CDR1 and CDR2: ENHRY and SYGVKD. The CDR3 runs 14 residues. Trimming pared 9 bases from V and 0 bases from J, leaving 12 bases between. The CDR3 DNA follows: TGTGCCATTCGACCGGGGAGCTCCTACAATGAGCAGTTCTTC. Protein sequence: CAIRPGSSYNEQFF.

J is TRBJ2-2 and V is TRBV2; no firm D call. The V end lost 4 bases, the J end lost 4 bases, and 4 bases lay between the germline ends. The CDR3 has 12 amino acids. From germline, CDR1 is SNHLY and CDR2 FYNNEI. Written as DNA, the CDR3 is TGTGCCAGCAGTGCGAGCACCGGGGAGCTGTTTTTT. Protein product: CASSASTGELFF.

The chain employs TRBV14 and TRBJ2-1, with 10 bases matching TRBD2. Germline V gene data show CDR1 as SGHDN and CDR2 as FVKESK. With V trimmed by 7 bases and J by 4 bases, 10 bases remained unmatched. The CDR3 is 16 residues long. CDR3 bases: TGTGCCAGCACACCCCTAACTAGCGGGGTATACAATGAGCAGTTCTTC. This encodes CASTPLTSGVYNEQFF.

This clone was picked up one time. The rearrangement joins TRBV7-9 to TRBJ2-1; TRBD1 aligns across 7 bases. V shed 5 bases, J shed 6 bases, and the junction held 10 bases outside the gene matches. This CDR3 comprises 15 residues. Germline lookup yields CDR1 SEHNR and CDR2 FQNEAQ (reference sequence). CDR3 protein: CASSIRDRPPNEQFF. CDR3 DNA: TGTGCCAGCAGCATCCGGGACAGACCACCCAATGAGCAGTTCTTC.

The chain is built from TRBV25-1 and TRBJ1-6; D may be TRBD1 (5 bases). This CDR3 has 15 amino acids. Trimming cost V 3 bases and J 10 bases, with 16 bases left between them. Germline V gives CDR1 MGHDK, CDR2 SYGVNS. The CDR3 DNA reads TGTGCCAGCAGTGATGTTGGGGCAGGCCCGTCACCCCTCCACTTT. Residues: CASSDVGAGPSPLHF.

The chain carries TRBV27 and TRBJ2-7; the match to TRBD1 covers 12 bases. Germline values: CDR1 MNHEY, CDR2 SMNVEV (reference sequence). The V and J ends lost 5 bases and 9 bases, in that order; junction bases with no gene match: 5. CDR3 length: 13 residues. For the CDR3, the DNA is TGTGCCAGCAGTCTAGGGACAGGGGGCGCGCAGTACTTC. Encoded protein: CASSLGTGGAQYF.